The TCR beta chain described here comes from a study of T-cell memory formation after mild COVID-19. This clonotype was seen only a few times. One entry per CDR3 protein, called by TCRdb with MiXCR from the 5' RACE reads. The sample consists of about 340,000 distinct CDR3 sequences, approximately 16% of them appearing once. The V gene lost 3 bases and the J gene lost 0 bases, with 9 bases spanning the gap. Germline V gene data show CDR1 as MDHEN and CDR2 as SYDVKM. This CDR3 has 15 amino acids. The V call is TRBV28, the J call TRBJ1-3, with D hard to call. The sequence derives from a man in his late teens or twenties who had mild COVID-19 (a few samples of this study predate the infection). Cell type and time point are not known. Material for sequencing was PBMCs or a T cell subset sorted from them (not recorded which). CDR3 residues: CASSLWAASGNTIYF. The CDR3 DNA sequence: TGTGCCAGCAGTTTGTGGGCAGCCTCTGGAAACACCATATATTTT.